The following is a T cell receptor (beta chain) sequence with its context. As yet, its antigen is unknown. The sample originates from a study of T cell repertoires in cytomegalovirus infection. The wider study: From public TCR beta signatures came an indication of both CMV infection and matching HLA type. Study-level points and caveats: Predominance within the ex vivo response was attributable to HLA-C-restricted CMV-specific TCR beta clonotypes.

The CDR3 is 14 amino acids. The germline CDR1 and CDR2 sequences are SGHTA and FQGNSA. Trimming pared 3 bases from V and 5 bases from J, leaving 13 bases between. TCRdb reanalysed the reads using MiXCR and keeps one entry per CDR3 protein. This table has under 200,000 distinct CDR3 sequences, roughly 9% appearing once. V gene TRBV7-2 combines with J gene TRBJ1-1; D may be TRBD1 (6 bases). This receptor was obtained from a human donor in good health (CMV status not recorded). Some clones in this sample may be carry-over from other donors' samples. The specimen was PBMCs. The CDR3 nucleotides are TGTGCCAGCAGCTTCGGGGGGGCTGGGACTGAAGCTTTCTTT. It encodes CASSFGGAGTEAFF.